A single sample gave rise to the 16 T cell receptor beta chains below, sequenced in a study of shared clonotypes between healthy human individuals. TCRdb's table, derived via immunoSEQ multiplex PCR, lists solely in-frame clones and lacks some. The sample records about 2.5 million clones, under 95% being singletons. The sequencing sample was made of naive CD4+ T cells from PBMCs. Subset given: CD45RA+ positively selected. The receptor set was obtained from a man in his late teens or twenties in good health. Some clones in this sample may be carry-over from other donors' samples.

This clone was observed a single time. The chain joins TRBV7-3 to TRBJ1-1; D possibly corresponds to TRBD1 (5 bases). V was cut by 2 bases and J by 0 bases, with 10 bases left in between. The CDR3 totals 15 residues. Germline CDR1 reads SGHTA; CDR2 reads FQGTGA. CDR3 protein: CASSLQAGMNTEAFF. DNA of the CDR3: TGTGCCAGCAGCTTACAAGCAGGGATGAACACTGAAGCTTTCTTT.

The chain combines TRBV5-5 with TRBJ1-3; D gene uncertain. CDR3 length equals 13 residues. Trimming pared 0 bases from V and 4 bases from J, leaving 5 bases between. From germline, CDR1 is SGHKS and CDR2 YYEKEE (reference sequence). The CDR3 is CASSLVWGNTIYF. Written as DNA, the CDR3 is TGTGCCAGCAGCTTGGTTTGGGGAAACACCATATATTTT. The complete variable domain, with remaining parts taken from reference TRBV5-5 and TRBJ1-3, reads DAGVTQSPTHLIKTRGQQVTLRCSPISGHKSVSWYQQVLGQGPQFIFQYYEKEERGRGNFPDRFSARQFPNYSSELNVNALLLGDSALYLCASSLVWGNTIYFGEGSWLTVV.

The V gene is TRBV7-2, the J gene TRBJ2-3, with D unresolved. CDR1 and CDR2 (germline): SGHTA, FQGNSA. The length of the CDR3 is 16 residues. Deletions cut 2 bases from V and 1 base from J, with 13 bases between. Here the CDR3 reads CASSLQSVRGTDTQYF. Here the CDR3 DNA reads TGTGCCAGCAGCTTACAAAGCGTTCGGGGCACAGATACGCAGTATTTT.

The genes are TRBV23-1 and TRBJ2-1; TRBD1 or TRBD2 may be the D gene (5 bases each). TRBV23-1 is identified as an open reading frame with a role that is uncertain. With 6 bases removed from V and 6 bases from J, the gap between germline ends came to 18 bases. CDR3 length: 15 amino acids. The CDR3 loop is CASSPVSLGTNEQFF. CDR3 DNA: TGCGCCAGCAGCCCGGTGTCTCTGGGGACCAATGAGCAGTTCTTC.

There are a few counts of this clone. The CDR3 sequence: CAVAPGQRNGYTF. Here the CDR3 DNA reads TGTGCTGTCGCCCCGGGACAGAGAAATGGCTACACCTTC. The chain is built from TRBV7-9 and TRBJ1-2; TRBD1 matches 7 bases. The V gene's germline CDR1 is SEHNR and CDR2 FQNEAQ (reference sequence). CDR3 length: 13 amino acids.

The genes are TRBV28 and TRBJ1-4, with a possible D match to TRBD1 (5 bases). The CDR3 consists of 15 residues. From germline, CDR1 is MDHEN and CDR2 SYDVKM. The V and J ends lost 6 bases and 10 bases respectively, with 21 bases between them. The CDR3 here is CASRPRAGRDGKLFF. The CDR3 DNA sequence: TGTGCCAGCAGACCCAGGGCAGGCAGGGATGGAAAACTGTTTTTT.

This clone has only one observation. CDR3 region: CSSEISTDTQYF. DNA of the CDR3: TGCAGCTCGGAGATCAGCACAGATACGCAGTATTTT. V is TRBV29-1 and J is TRBJ2-3, with D unclear. Trimming removed 8 bases from V and 0 bases from J, with 9 bases in between. This CDR3 is 12 amino acids long. The germline V gene has CDR1 SQVTM and CDR2 ANQGSEA.

This sequence joins TRBV27 and TRBJ2-5; 10 bases are a match to TRBD1. V shed 6 bases, J shed 0 bases, and the junction held 16 bases outside the gene matches. The CDR3 covers 19 residues. CDR1 and CDR2 from the germline V gene are MNHEY and SMNVEV (reference sequence). CDR3 nucleotides: TGTGCCAGCAGCGGAACCGGGACAGGGGTTTGGGGGTACCAAGAGACCCAGTACTTC. Its translation is CASSGTGTGVWGYQETQYF.

The chain uses TRBV5-6 and TRBJ2-7, with D perhaps matching TRBD1 or TRBD2 (5 bases each). The V gene lost 2 bases and the J gene lost 0 bases, with 12 bases spanning the gap. CDR3 length equals 15 residues. Germline CDR1 reads SGHDT; CDR2 reads YYEEEE. The CDR3 loop is CASSFQPGPSYEQYF. Written as DNA, the CDR3 is TGTGCCAGCAGCTTCCAGCCGGGACCCTCCTACGAGCAGTACTTC.

This clone showed up just once. The genes are TRBV28 and TRBJ1-1; 7 nucleotides agree with TRBD1. The germline V gene has CDR1 MDHEN and CDR2 SYDVKM. V lost 6 bases, J lost 6 bases, and 16 bases stayed unmatched. This CDR3 has 16 amino acids. This CDR3 is CASRTPGQHPAPEAFF. CDR3 coding DNA: TGTGCCAGCAGAACGCCGGGACAGCACCCGGCCCCTGAAGCTTTCTTT.

This sequence joins TRBV28 and TRBJ1-1; no clear D. The CDR3 totals 9 residues. Germline CDR1 and CDR2: MDHEN and SYDVKM. Deletions cut 10 bases from V and 5 bases from J, with 5 bases between. In DNA form, the CDR3 reads TGTGCCATGGAAACTGAAGCTTTCTTT. Translated: CAMETEAFF.

This sequence joins TRBV4-1 and TRBJ2-3; 10 bases fit TRBD2. The CDR3 is 21 residues long. J was trimmed by 1 base and V by 0 bases; bases with no gene match: 16. Germline CDR1 and CDR2: MGHRA and YSYEKL. This chain's CDR3 is CASSQDPQQREGRGRTDTQYF. For the CDR3, the DNA is TGCGCCAGCAGCCAAGATCCCCAGCAGCGGGAGGGCCGTGGGCGCACAGATACGCAGTATTTT.

V and J are TRBV30 and TRBJ2-4; 9 bases are shared with TRBD2. The CDR3 covers 15 residues. Germline assignment: CDR1 GTSNPN and CDR2 SVGIG (reference sequence). The J segment lost 9 bases and the V segment lost 3 bases, leaving 12 bases of the junction unmatched. CDR3 DNA: TGTGCCTGGAGCCCCGTAGCGGGAGTTCGGGGCATTCAGTACTTC. Encoded protein: CAWSPVAGVRGIQYF.

The rearrangement joins TRBV6-5 to TRBJ1-4; D is possibly TRBD1 (5 bases). Trimming took 4 bases from V and 4 from J, leaving 10 bases between them. There are 14 residues in the CDR3. CDR1 MNHEY and CDR2 SVGAGI come from the germline V gene. CDR3 DNA: TGTGCCAGCAGTTCCCGACAGCTTAATGAAAAACTGTTTTTT. Translated: CASSSRQLNEKLFF.

This clone was observed a single time. V usage is TRBV7-9 and J usage is TRBJ2-1; D remains ambiguous. The CDR3 has 15 amino acids. Germline CDR1 is SEHNR and CDR2 is FQNEAQ (reference sequence). V lost 2 bases to trimming and J lost 4 bases, with 12 bases between them. This CDR3 reads CASSLRQDLYNEQFF. CDR3 DNA: TGTGCCAGCAGCTTAAGGCAGGATTTATACAATGAGCAGTTCTTC.

The rearrangement uses TRBV25-1 and TRBJ2-7; 8 nucleotides match TRBD2. Germline CDR1 reads MGHDK; CDR2 reads SYGVNS. V trimming: 4 bases; J trimming: 4 bases; junction bases outside the gene matches: 9. The CDR3 runs to 15 residues. CDR3 DNA sequence: TGTGCCAGCAGTGCGTCGGGACTAGACCATTACGAGCAGTACTTC. It specifies CASSASGLDHYEQYF.